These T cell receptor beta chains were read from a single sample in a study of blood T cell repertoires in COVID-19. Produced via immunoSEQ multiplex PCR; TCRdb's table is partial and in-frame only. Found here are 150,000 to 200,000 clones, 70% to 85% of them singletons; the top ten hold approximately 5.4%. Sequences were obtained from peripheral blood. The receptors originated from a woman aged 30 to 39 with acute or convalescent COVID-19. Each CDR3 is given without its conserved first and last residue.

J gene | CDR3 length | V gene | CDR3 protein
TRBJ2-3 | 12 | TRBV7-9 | ASSLTSGKDTQY
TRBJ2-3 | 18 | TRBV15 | ATSRGKDSKISRVADTQY
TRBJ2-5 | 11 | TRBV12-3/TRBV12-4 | ASSWDIQETQY
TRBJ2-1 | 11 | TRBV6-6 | ASSFRDSNEQF
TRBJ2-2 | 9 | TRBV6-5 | ASSHTGELF
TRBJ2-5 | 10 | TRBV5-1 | ASSLAGETQY
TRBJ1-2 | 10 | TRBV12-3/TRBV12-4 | ASRGQNYGYT
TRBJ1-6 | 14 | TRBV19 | ASSINLAETNSPLH
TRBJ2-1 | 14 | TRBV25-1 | ASSDPRQGAYNEQF
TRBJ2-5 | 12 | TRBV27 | ASSQQGYEETQY
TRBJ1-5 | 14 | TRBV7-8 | ASKKQAYGSNQPQH